One and the same sample provided the 31 T cell receptor beta chains below, sequenced in a study of patients and donors after allogeneic stem cell transplantation. One entry per CDR3 protein, called by TCRdb with MiXCR from the RT-PCR reads. The repertoire has roughly 940,000 distinct CDR3 sequences, more than 15% of them found once; the top ten carry 6%. Sequencing was done on a sample of blood, either unsorted or a sorted T cell fraction (not recorded which). These receptors were collected from a human donor who was either an allogeneic HSCT recipient or a stem cell or donor lymphocyte infusion donor (not recorded which). It is not recorded whose cells these are; they may come from a transplant donor.

The chain employs TRBV7-8 and TRBJ2-1; TRBD2 agrees at 10 bases. V was clipped by 1 base and J by 2 bases; unmatched bases: 5. This CDR3 has 17 residues. Looked up from germline, CDR1 is SGHVS and CDR2 is FQNEAQ. CDR3 sequence (DNA): TGTGCCAGCAGCTTAGATACTAGCGGGATTCCCTACAATGAGCAGTTCTTC. Residues: CASSLDTSGIPYNEQFF.

This clonotype was observed a few times. Here the CDR3 reads CSSTRLKGKASPLHF. CDR3 in DNA: TGCAGTTCAACCCGTTTGAAGGGGAAGGCTTCACCCCTCCACTTT. The rearrangement joins TRBV20-1 to TRBJ1-6; the D gene is possibly TRBD1 (5 bases). The CDR3 has 15 residues. Germline V lookup: CDR1 DFQATT, CDR2 SNEGSKA (reference sequence). V was cut by 8 bases and J by 9 bases, with 23 bases left in between.

This clonotype has a count of ten or more. The gene calls are TRBV9 and TRBJ2-3; D unresolved. The CDR3 contains 14 residues. The V and J ends lost 0 bases and 5 bases respectively, with 10 bases between them. Germline V gene data show CDR1 as SGDLS and CDR2 as YYNGEE. CDR3 residues: CASSVEGLGDTQYF. DNA of the CDR3: TGTGCCAGCAGCGTAGAGGGCCTGGGAGATACGCAGTATTTT.

This sequence joins TRBV6-5 and TRBJ1-2; 7 positions match TRBD1. Germline V CDR1 and CDR2: MNHEY, SVGAGI. J lost 5 bases, V lost 2 bases, and 8 bases had no gene match. CDR3 length: 15 residues. CDR3 coding DNA: TGTGCCAGCAGTTACCAGGGACAGCAAGGGTATGGCTACACCTTC. Amino acid sequence: CASSYQGQQGYGYTF.

This clonotype has just a few counts. The CDR3 loop reads CSAGDRGRSNEKLFF. CDR3 coding DNA: TGCAGTGCTGGGGACAGGGGGCGTTCTAATGAAAAACTGTTTTTT. V usage is TRBV20-1 and J usage is TRBJ1-4; the match to TRBD1 covers 12 bases. Trimming cost V 5 bases and J 3 bases; bases outside gene matches: 4. Germline V gene sequence: CDR1 DFQATT, CDR2 SNEGSKA (reference sequence). The CDR3 runs to 15 residues.

The rearrangement uses TRBV11-1 and TRBJ2-5; 14 positions agree with TRBD2. The CDR3 has 19 amino acids. With V trimmed by 1 base and J by 4 bases, 11 bases remained unmatched. Germline CDR1 SGHAT, CDR2 FQDESV (reference sequence). CDR3 protein: CASSLDGTSGSLATETQYF. For the CDR3, the DNA is TGTGCCAGCAGCTTAGACGGGACTAGCGGGAGTTTGGCGACAGAGACCCAGTACTTC.

The V and J genes are TRBV12-3 or TRBV12-4 and TRBJ2-5; D is undetermined. The germline V and J ends were trimmed by 5 bases and 5 bases, with 18 bases remaining between them. The CDR3 has 15 amino acids. CDR3 amino acids: CASSPGSRKKETQYF. CDR3 nucleotides: TGTGCCAGCAGTCCAGGTAGTCGGAAGAAGGAGACCCAGTACTTC.

The rearrangement uses TRBV6-1 and TRBJ1-6; D not resolved. V shed 7 bases and J shed 6 bases, with 16 bases lying between them. The CDR3 contains 15 residues. Germline assignment: CDR1 MNHNS and CDR2 SASEGT. The CDR3 DNA reads as TGTGCCAGCAAGGTTTACTCGACCTCTAATTCACCCCTCCACTTT. It is translated as CASKVYSTSNSPLHF.

This clonotype was detected many times. This chain joins TRBV4-2 and TRBJ2-2; D possibly corresponds to TRBD1 (6 bases). V was cut by 4 bases and J by 0 bases, with 15 bases left in between. Germline assignment: CDR1 LGHNA and CDR2 YNFKEQ. CDR3 length: 17 amino acids. In DNA form, the CDR3 reads TGTGCCAGCAGCCTCAGGACAGTGTTCGCGAACACCGGGGAGCTGTTTTTT. It encodes CASSLRTVFANTGELFF.

The chain recombines TRBV4-1 with TRBJ2-5; 7 bases match TRBD2. The germline gives CDR1 MGHRA, CDR2 YSYEKL. J gave up 4 bases and V 4 bases, and 9 bases lay outside the gene matches. There are 15 residues in the CDR3. The CDR3 here is CASSRIGLVVETQYF. The CDR3 nucleotides are TGCGCCAGCAGCCGGATCGGACTAGTTGTAGAGACCCAGTACTTC.

This clonotype came up a few times. This chain joins TRBV20-1 and TRBJ2-1, with 14 bases that match TRBD2. With V trimmed by 6 bases and J by 0 bases, 7 bases remained unmatched. The CDR3 spans 17 residues. Per germline, CDR1 DFQATT and CDR2 SNEGSKA (reference sequence). The CDR3 sequence: CSAGRTSGRTSYNEQFF. Written as DNA, the CDR3 is TGCAGTGCCGGAAGGACTAGCGGGAGGACCTCCTACAATGAGCAGTTCTTC.

The chain uses TRBV6-1 and TRBJ1-2, with 8 positions matching TRBD1. The CDR3 spans 13 residues. Per the germline V gene, CDR1 is MNHNS and CDR2 is SASEGT. The J segment lost 7 bases and the V segment lost 6 bases, leaving 7 bases of the junction unmatched. CDR3 protein: CASSSGTGLGYTF. The CDR3, as DNA: TGTGCCAGCAGCTCCGGGACAGGTCTTGGCTACACCTTC.

This chain uses TRBV6-2 or TRBV6-3 with TRBJ2-7; the D is unclear. V lost 5 bases and J lost 5, with 16 bases in between. Germline CDR1 reads MNHEY; CDR2 reads SVGEGT. The CDR3 loop spans 14 amino acids. The CDR3 reads CASSLTKNGNEQYF. In DNA, the CDR3 is TGTGCCAGCAGTCTGACCAAAAATGGCAACGAGCAGTACTTC.

This clonotype has a handful of counts. This chain links TRBV12-3 or TRBV12-4 with TRBJ2-7; 7 bases map to TRBD2. With V trimmed by 1 base and J by 3 bases, 6 bases remained unmatched. The CDR3 contains 15 residues. The CDR3 bases are TGTGCCAGCAGTTTAGGGGGGGAGGGGTTCTACGAGCAGTACTTC. It translates to CASSLGGEGFYEQYF.

The CDR3 DNA is TGTGCCAGCAGCTTAGAGTCGCCACTAGACTCAGAGACCCAGTACTTC. Encoded protein: CASSLESPLDSETQYF. This chain links TRBV7-6 with TRBJ2-5, with a weak D call TRBD2 (5 bases). V was shortened by 1 base and J by 4 bases, with 16 bases between the two germline ends. The V gene's germline CDR1 is SGHVS and CDR2 FNYEAQ. CDR3 length: 16 amino acids.

The V call is TRBV7-9, the J call TRBJ2-7; possible D gene TRBD2, 6 bases. This CDR3 contains 16 residues. Between the trimmed V and J ends, which lost 4 bases and 3 bases, there was a span of 19 bases. Looked up from germline, CDR1 is SEHNR and CDR2 is FQNEAQ (reference sequence). In nucleotides, the CDR3 is TGTGCCAGCAGCTCCGGCCCCCGCGGGAACGACTACGAGCAGTACTTC. Translation: CASSSGPRGNDYEQYF.

This sequence joins TRBV4-3 and TRBJ2-3; perhaps TRBD1 as D (6 bases). The CDR3 has 18 residues. V was cut by 0 bases and J by 2 bases, with 18 bases left in between. Germline V gene sequence: CDR1 LGHNA, CDR2 YSLEER. The CDR3 DNA reads TGCGCCAGCAGCCAAGATAGTAACAGGGAGCGTCCCACAGATACGCAGTATTTT. Translating gives CASSQDSNRERPTDTQYF.

V and J are TRBV12-3 or TRBV12-4 and TRBJ2-1; D unresolved. V dropped 3 bases and J dropped 8 bases, with 14 bases sitting between them. CDR3 length equals 14 residues. CDR3 protein: CASSFGLSSDEQFF. The DNA of the CDR3 is TGTGCCAGCAGTTTTGGCCTTTCGTCGGATGAGCAGTTCTTC.

The CDR3 is CASSQDTRTPYGYTF. In DNA form, the CDR3 reads TGCGCCAGCAGCCAAGATACGCGGACCCCTTATGGCTACACCTTC. The V call is TRBV4-3, the J call TRBJ1-2; D is ambiguous. CDR1 LGHNA and CDR2 YSLEER come from the germline V gene. This CDR3 is 15 amino acids long. V lost 0 bases and J 5 bases, leaving 13 bases between the germline ends.

This clonotype was observed a handful of times. The genes are TRBV7-9 and TRBJ1-5; D uncertain. The CDR3 is made up of 16 amino acids. Germline CDR1 reads SEHNR; CDR2 reads FQNEAQ (reference sequence). V gave up 3 bases and J gave up 7 bases, with 19 bases separating them. The CDR3 loop reads CASSFSSAGLGQPQHF. In DNA, the CDR3 is TGTGCCAGCAGCTTCTCATCGGCGGGTCTCGGCCAGCCCCAGCATTTT.

The V and J genes are TRBV27 and TRBJ2-7; 8 bases line up with TRBD2. Trimming cost V 3 bases and J 1 base; bases outside gene matches: 5. Germline V CDR1 and CDR2: MNHEY, SMNVEV (reference sequence). The CDR3 is 15 amino acids. The CDR3 here is CASSLRGAVSYEQYF. DNA of the CDR3: TGTGCCAGCAGTTTGCGGGGGGCAGTATCCTACGAGCAGTACTTC.

The chain uses TRBV11-2 and TRBJ2-7; D gene ambiguous. Germline V gives CDR1 SGHAT, CDR2 FQNNGV. Trimming took 6 bases from V and 0 from J, leaving 15 bases between them. CDR3 length: 15 amino acids. CDR3 nucleotides: TGTGCCAGCAGTTTGTTCGTGGAGTCCTCCTACGAGCAGTACTTC. It specifies CASSLFVESSYEQYF.

This rearrangement joins TRBV24-1 to TRBJ2-1; 11 nucleotides line up with TRBD2. Germline-derived CDR1 and CDR2 are KGHDR and SFDVKD. There are 18 residues in the CDR3. J lost 0 bases, V lost 2 bases, and 5 bases had no gene match. CDR3 nucleotide sequence: TGTGCCACCAGTGATTCTAGCGGGAGGCCCCGCTCCTACAATGAGCAGTTCTTC. Translation gives CATSDSSGRPRSYNEQFF.

The chain combines TRBV12-5 with TRBJ1-5; 7 positions agree with TRBD1. CDR1 is LGHNT, CDR2 FRNRAP, per germline. V dropped 3 bases and J dropped 2; count of bases not matched to a gene: 4. This CDR3 has 15 residues. The CDR3 region is CASGLNQGGNQPQHF. Here the CDR3 DNA reads TGTGCTAGTGGTTTAAATCAGGGGGGCAATCAGCCCCAGCATTTT.

This clonotype was found a few times. The chain links TRBV11-2 to TRBJ1-1; 7 nucleotides align to TRBD1. The CDR3 is 16 residues long. CDR1 and CDR2 (germline): SGHAT, FQNNGV. With V trimmed by 5 bases and J by 1 base, 10 bases remained unmatched. The CDR3 DNA is TGTGCCAGCAGCCATTACGGGACAGATGAGAACACTGAAGCTTTCTTT. Its translation: CASSHYGTDENTEAFF. Using reference TRBV11-2 and TRBJ1-1 for the parts outside the CDR3, the full variable domain is EAGVAQSPRYKIIEKRQSVAFWCNPISGHATLYWYQQILGQGPKLLIQFQNNGVVDDSQLPKDRFSAERLKGVDSTLKIQPAKLEDSAVYLCASSHYGTDENTEAFFGQGTRLTVV.

This clonotype was counted only a few times. This chain joins TRBV6-5 and TRBJ1-1; D call uncertain. The ends were cut back, 2 bases at V and 5 bases at J, with 15 bases in the middle. From germline, CDR1 is MNHEY and CDR2 SVGAGI. The CDR3 runs 15 residues. This CDR3 is CASSYDSFSRTEAFF. The CDR3 DNA reads as TGTGCCAGCAGTTACGATTCGTTTAGCCGGACTGAAGCTTTCTTT.

V and J are TRBV6-2 or TRBV6-3 and TRBJ1-1; 7 bases fit TRBD1. Losses at the gene ends were 4 bases for V and 8 bases for J; bases not matched to a gene: 13. CDR3 length: 15 amino acids. Germline V gene sequence: CDR1 MNHEY, CDR2 SVGEGT. In DNA, the CDR3 is TGTGCCAGCAGTTCCGCGACAGGGAGACTGCCAGAAGCTTTCTTT. Its protein is CASSSATGRLPEAFF.

CDR3: CASSEPSNEQFF. The CDR3 DNA follows: TGCGCCAGCAGTGAGCCCTCCAATGAGCAGTTCTTC. The chain joins TRBV10-2 to TRBJ2-1; the D is unclear. Germline V lookup: CDR1 WSHSY, CDR2 SAAADI. V dropped 2 bases and J dropped 6 bases, with 5 bases sitting between them. The CDR3 covers 12 residues.

This clonotype has just a few counts. The chain combines TRBV7-2 with TRBJ1-5; weak D call: TRBD1 (6 bases). Looked up from germline, CDR1 is SGHTA and CDR2 is FQGNSA. V shed 7 bases and J shed 2 bases, with 21 bases lying between them. The CDR3 totals 17 residues. For the CDR3, the DNA is TGTGCCAGCACGGAATTACAGGGATTATCGGGCAATCAGCCCCAGCATTTT. This encodes CASTELQGLSGNQPQHF.

V and J are TRBV9 and TRBJ2-4; D gene ambiguous. The germline V and J ends were trimmed by 2 bases and 8 bases, with 14 bases remaining between them. The CDR3 extends over 14 amino acids. In germline, CDR1 is SGDLS, CDR2 YYNGEE. CDR3 region: CASSVTHTKDIQYF. In DNA, the CDR3 is TGTGCCAGCAGCGTTACCCACACAAAGGACATTCAGTACTTC.

The chain links TRBV3-1 to TRBJ2-7; D is undetermined. Germline loops: CDR1 LGHDT, CDR2 YNNKEL (reference sequence). The V end was cut by 0 bases, the J end by 4 bases, with 19 bases between. The length of the CDR3 is 17 residues. CDR3 sequence reads: CASSQDRRARTWYEQYF. The CDR3 nucleotides read TGTGCCAGCAGCCAAGATCGTCGGGCTAGGACCTGGTACGAGCAGTACTTC.